The subject of this entry is one TCR beta chain. Trimming stripped 1 base from V and 0 bases from J, with 13 bases between. This CDR3 has 18 residues. Germline CDR1 and CDR2: SGHNT and YENEEA. This entry is derived from a study of cytomegalovirus exposure and HLA in healthy donors. The PCR made use of 60 Vbeta and 13 Jbeta primers. Sequencing was performed with immunoSEQ multiplex PCR; in TCRdb, only in-frame clones are kept and a portion is missing. Here the sample spans about 38,000 clones, 55% to 75% being singletons. This sequence originates from a man in his fifties in good health and CMV-seropositive. What was sequenced was PBMCs. V usage is TRBV11-3 and J usage is TRBJ2-6; D is possibly TRBD1 (5 bases). The CDR3 DNA is TGTGCCAGCAGCTTAGTAGGGGTTAAGAACTCTGGGGCCAACGTCCTGACTTTC. Its protein product is CASSLVGVKNSGANVLTF.